This TCR beta chain was obtained from a study of T cells in tumors after PD-1 blockade. The data were produced by immunoSEQ multiplex PCR, yet TCRdb's version contains in-frame clones alone and is incomplete. The sample contains about 12,000 clones, roughly 69% of which appear only once. Worth noting for this clone: No antigen is known for it.

The V gene's germline CDR1 is LNHDA and CDR2 SQIVND (reference sequence). This CDR3 region has 13 residues. Trimming took 6 bases from V and 5 from J; bases not matched to a gene: 1. Before and after PD-1 blockade, biopsies were collected from the same primary tumor site. Study findings and constraints: Clonal replacement was seen across treatment, not between pre-treatment samples.

The input for sequencing was tumor tissue, taken before anti-PD-1 treatment. The V gene is TRBV19, the J gene TRBJ2-1, with TRBD2 identical over 10 bases. The clonotype comes from a human donor with basal cell carcinoma. The CDR3 DNA reads TGTGCCAGTAGGGGGACTAGCGACAATGAGCAGTTCTTC. Encoded protein: CASRGTSDNEQFF. Full variable domain (outside the CDR3, taken from reference TRBV19 and TRBJ2-1): DGGITQSPKYLFRKEGQNVTLSCEQNLNHDAMYWYRQDPGQGLRLIYYSQIVNDFQKGDIAEGYSVSREKKESFPLTVTSAQKNPTAFYLCASRGTSDNEQFFGPGTRLTVL.